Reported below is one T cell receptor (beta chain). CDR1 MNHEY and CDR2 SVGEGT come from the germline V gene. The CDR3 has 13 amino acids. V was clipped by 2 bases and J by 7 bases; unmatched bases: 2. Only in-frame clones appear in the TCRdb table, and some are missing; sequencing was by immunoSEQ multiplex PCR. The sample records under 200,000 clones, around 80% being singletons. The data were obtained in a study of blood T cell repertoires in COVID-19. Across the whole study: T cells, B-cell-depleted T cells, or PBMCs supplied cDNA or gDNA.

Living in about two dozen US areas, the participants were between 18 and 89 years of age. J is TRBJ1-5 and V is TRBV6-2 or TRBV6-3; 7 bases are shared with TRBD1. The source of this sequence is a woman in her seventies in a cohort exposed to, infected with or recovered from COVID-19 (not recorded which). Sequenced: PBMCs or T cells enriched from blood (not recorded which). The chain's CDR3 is CASSYGQVQPQHF. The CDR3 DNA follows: TGTGCCAGCAGTTACGGACAGGTCCAGCCCCAGCATTTT.